The source of this T cell receptor beta chain is a study of shared clonotypes between healthy human individuals. Study as a whole: CD4 naive cells filled three plates per donor, CD4 memory three, CD8 naive two and CD8 memory one. Study results and limitations: About 5% was the fraction of naive CD4 clonotypes found shared across a few donors. Enrolling few donors narrowed the genetic and exposure-history diversity that was represented.

This CDR3 has 13 residues. V gave up 3 bases and J gave up 8 bases, with 14 bases separating them. Germline V gene sequence: CDR1 SGHRS, CDR2 YFSETQ. As regards this clone: The antigen is undetermined.

Replicate sorted-subset PCRs were loaded with roughly 200 ng DNA, tens of thousands of T cell genomes. Sequencing was performed with immunoSEQ multiplex PCR; in TCRdb, only in-frame clones are kept and a portion is missing. The sample has 300,000 to 400,000 clones, around 70% seen once; the top ten hold more than 9%. The TCR was taken from a man aged 30-40 years in good health. The chain is built from TRBV5-1 and TRBJ1-2, with D maybe TRBD1 (6 bases). What was sequenced was memory CD4+ T cells sorted from blood. Subset of the sample: CD45RA-negative fraction. CDR3 sequence (DNA): TGCGCCAGCAGCTCGGCAGGGGCGGAAGGCTACACCTTC. Amino acid sequence: CASSSAGAEGYTF. Combining the CDR3 with reference TRBV5-1 and TRBJ1-2 gives the whole variable domain KAGVTQTPRYLIKTRGQQVTLSCSPISGHRSVSWYQQTPGQGLQFLFEYFSETQRNKGNFPGRFSGRQFSNSRSEMNVSTLELGDSALYLCASSSAGAEGYTFGSGTRLTVV.